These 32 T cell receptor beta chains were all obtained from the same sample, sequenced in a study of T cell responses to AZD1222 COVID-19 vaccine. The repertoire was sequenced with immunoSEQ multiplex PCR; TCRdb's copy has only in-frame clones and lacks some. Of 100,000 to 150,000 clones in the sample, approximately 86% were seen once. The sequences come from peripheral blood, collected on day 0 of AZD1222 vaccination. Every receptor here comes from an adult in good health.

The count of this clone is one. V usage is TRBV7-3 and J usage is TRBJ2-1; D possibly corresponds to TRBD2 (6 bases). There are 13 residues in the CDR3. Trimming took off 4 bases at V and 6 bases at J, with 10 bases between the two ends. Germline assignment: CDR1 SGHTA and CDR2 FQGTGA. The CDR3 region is CASSSPGLNEQFF. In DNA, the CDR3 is TGTGCCAGCAGCTCCCCGGGACTCAATGAGCAGTTCTTC.

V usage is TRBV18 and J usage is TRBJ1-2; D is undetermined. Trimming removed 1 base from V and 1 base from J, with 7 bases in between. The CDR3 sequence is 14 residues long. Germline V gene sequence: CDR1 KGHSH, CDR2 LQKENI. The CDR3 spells CASSPLDSNYGYTF. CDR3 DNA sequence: TGTGCCAGCTCACCACTAGATAGTAACTATGGCTACACCTTC. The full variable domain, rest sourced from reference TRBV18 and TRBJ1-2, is NAGVMQNPRHLVRRRGQEARLRCSPMKGHSHVYWYRQLPEEGLKFMVYLQKENIIDESGMPKERFSAEFPKEGPSILRIQQVVRGDSAAYFCASSPLDSNYGYTFGSGTRLTVV.

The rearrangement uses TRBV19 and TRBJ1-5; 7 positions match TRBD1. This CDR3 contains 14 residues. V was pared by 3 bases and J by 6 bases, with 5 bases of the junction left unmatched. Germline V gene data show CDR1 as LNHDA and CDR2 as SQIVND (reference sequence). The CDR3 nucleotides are TGTGCCAGTAGTATCCAGGGGGGTAGTCAGCCCCAGCATTTT. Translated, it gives CASSIQGGSQPQHF.

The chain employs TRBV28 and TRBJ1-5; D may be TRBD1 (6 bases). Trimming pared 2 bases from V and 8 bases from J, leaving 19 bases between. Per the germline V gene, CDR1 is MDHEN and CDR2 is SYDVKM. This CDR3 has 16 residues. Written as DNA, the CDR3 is TGTGCCAGCAGTTTAGGAGGCAGGGGAGTGAAAAAGCCCCAGCATTTT. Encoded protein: CASSLGGRGVKKPQHF.

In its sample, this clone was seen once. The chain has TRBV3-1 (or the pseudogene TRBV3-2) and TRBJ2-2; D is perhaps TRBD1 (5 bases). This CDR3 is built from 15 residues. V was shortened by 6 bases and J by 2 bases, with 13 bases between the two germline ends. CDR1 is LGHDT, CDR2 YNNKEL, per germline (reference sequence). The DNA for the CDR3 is TGTGCCAGCAGTCCGCAGGGCAGAAACACCGGGGAGCTGTTTTTT. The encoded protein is CASSPQGRNTGELFF.

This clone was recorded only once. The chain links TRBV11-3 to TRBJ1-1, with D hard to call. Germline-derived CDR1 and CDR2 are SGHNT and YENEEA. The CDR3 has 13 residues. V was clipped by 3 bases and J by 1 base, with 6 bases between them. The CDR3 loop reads CASSFRRNTEAFF. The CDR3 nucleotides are TGTGCCAGCAGCTTCCGCCGGAACACTGAAGCTTTCTTT.

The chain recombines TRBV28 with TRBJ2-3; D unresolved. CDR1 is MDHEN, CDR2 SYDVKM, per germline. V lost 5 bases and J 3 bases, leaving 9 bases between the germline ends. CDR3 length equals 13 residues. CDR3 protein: CASSPRRTDTQYF. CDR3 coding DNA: TGTGCCAGCAGTCCCCGGCGGACAGATACGCAGTATTTT.

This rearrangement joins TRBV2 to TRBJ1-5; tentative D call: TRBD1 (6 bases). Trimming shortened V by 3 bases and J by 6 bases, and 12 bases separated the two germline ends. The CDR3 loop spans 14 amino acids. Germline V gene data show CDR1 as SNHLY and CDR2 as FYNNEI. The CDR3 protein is CASSDRGISQPQHF. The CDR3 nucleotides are TGTGCCAGCAGTGACAGGGGTATTAGTCAGCCCCAGCATTTT.

CDR3 residues: CASSQDPITQYF. For the CDR3, the DNA is TGCGCCAGCAGCCAAGATCCCATCACGCAGTATTTT. The V gene is TRBV4-3, the J gene TRBJ2-3; D unresolved. The germline gives CDR1 LGHNA, CDR2 YSLEER. Trimming stripped 0 bases from V and 9 bases from J, with 7 bases between. This CDR3 is 12 amino acids long.

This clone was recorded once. This CDR3 is CASSLAGRGVSYEQYF. The CDR3 nucleotides are TGTGCCAGCAGCTTGGCGGGCAGGGGAGTGTCCTACGAGCAGTACTTC. The chain carries TRBV5-6 and TRBJ2-7, with D perhaps TRBD1 (6 bases). CDR3 length equals 16 residues. Trimming removed 0 bases from V and 1 base from J, with 14 bases in between. Germline V lookup: CDR1 SGHDT, CDR2 YYEEEE.

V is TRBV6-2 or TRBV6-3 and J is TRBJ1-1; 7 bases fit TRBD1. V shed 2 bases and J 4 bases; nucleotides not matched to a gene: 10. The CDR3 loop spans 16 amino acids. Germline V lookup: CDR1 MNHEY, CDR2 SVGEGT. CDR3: CASSYGERGHITEAFF. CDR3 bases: TGTGCCAGCAGTTACGGGGAGAGGGGGCATATCACTGAAGCTTTCTTT.

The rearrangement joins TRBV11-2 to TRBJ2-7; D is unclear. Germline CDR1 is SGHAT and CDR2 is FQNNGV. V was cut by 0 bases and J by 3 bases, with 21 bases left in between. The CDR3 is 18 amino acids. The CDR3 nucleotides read TGTGCCAGCAGCTTAGAATCCCATACTGGGTGGTATTTCTACGAGCAGTACTTC. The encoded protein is CASSLESHTGWYFYEQYF. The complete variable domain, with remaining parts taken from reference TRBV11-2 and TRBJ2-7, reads EAGVAQSPRYKIIEKRQSVAFWCNPISGHATLYWYQQILGQGPKLLIQFQNNGVVDDSQLPKDRFSAERLKGVDSTLKIQPAKLEDSAVYLCASSLESHTGWYFYEQYFGPGTRLTVT.

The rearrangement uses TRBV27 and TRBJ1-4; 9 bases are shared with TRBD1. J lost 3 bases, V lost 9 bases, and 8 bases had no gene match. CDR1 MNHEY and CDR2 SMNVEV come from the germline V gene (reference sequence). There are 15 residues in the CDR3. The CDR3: CASSTGGLANEKLFF. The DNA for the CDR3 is TGTGCCAGTTCGACAGGGGGTTTAGCTAATGAAAAACTGTTTTTT.

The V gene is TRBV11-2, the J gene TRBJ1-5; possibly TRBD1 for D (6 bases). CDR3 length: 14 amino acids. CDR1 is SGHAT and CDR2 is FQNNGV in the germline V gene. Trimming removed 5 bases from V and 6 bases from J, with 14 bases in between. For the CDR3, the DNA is TGTGCCAGCAGCCTTGGGGGGGCTGGTCAGCCCCAGCATTTT. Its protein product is CASSLGGAGQPQHF.

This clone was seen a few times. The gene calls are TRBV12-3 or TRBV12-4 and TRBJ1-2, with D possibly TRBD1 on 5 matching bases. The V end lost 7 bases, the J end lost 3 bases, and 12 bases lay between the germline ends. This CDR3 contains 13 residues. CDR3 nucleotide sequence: TGTGCCAGCAAGCCAGGGTCGGACTATGGCTACACCTTC. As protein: CASKPGSDYGYTF.

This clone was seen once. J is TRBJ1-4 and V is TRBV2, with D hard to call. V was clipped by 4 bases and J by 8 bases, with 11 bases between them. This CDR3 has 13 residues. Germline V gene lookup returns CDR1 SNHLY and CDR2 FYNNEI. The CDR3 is CASSGTVGEKLFF. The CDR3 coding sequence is TGTGCCAGCAGTGGGACGGTGGGGGAAAAACTGTTTTTT.

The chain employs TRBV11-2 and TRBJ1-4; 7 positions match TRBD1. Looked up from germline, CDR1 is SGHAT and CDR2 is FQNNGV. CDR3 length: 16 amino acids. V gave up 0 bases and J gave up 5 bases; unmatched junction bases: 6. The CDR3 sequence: CASSLEGGAWNEKLFF. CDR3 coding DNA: TGTGCCAGCAGCTTAGAAGGGGGCGCGTGGAATGAAAAACTGTTTTTT.

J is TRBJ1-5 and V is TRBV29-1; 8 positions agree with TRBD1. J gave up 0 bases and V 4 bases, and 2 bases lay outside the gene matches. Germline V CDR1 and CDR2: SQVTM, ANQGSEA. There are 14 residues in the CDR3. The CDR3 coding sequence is TGCAGCGTTGGGGGACAGGATAGCAATCAGCCCCAGCATTTT. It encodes CSVGGQDSNQPQHF. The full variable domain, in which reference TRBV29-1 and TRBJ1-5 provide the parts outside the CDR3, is SAVISQKPSRDICQRGTSLTIQCQVDSQVTMMFWYRQQPGQSLTLIATANQGSEATYESGFVIDKFPISRPNLTFSTLTVSNMSPEDSSIYLCSVGGQDSNQPQHFGDGTRLSIL.

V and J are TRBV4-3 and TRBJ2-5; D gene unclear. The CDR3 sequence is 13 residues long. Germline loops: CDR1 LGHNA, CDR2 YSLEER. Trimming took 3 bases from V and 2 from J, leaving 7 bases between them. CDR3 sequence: CASSQALQETQYF. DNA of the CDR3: TGCGCCAGCAGCCAGGCTTTACAAGAGACCCAGTACTTC.

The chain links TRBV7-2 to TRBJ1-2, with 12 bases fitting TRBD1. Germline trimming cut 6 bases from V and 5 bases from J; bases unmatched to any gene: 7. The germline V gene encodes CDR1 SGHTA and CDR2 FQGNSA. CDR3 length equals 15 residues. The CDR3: CASSLGQGARYGYTF. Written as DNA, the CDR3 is TGTGCCAGCAGTTTGGGACAGGGGGCGCGGTATGGCTACACCTTC.

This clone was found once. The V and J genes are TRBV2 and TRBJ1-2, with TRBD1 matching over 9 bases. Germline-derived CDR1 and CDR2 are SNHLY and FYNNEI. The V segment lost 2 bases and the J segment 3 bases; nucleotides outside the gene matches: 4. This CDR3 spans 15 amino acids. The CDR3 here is CASSEKGQGYYGYTF. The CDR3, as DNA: TGTGCCAGCAGTGAAAAGGGACAGGGTTACTATGGCTACACCTTC.

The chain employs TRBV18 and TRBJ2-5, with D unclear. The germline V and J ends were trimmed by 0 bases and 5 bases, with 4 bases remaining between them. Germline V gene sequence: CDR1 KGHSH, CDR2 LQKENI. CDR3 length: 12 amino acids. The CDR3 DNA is TGTGCCAGCTCACCACCATTGGAGACCCAGTACTTC. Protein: CASSPPLETQYF.

DNA of the CDR3: TGTGCCTCCCAGGACAGCTATGGCTACACCTTC. This encodes CASQDSYGYTF. The rearrangement joins TRBV30 to TRBJ1-2; D is perhaps TRBD1 (6 bases). CDR3 length equals 11 residues. The germline V gene encodes CDR1 GTSNPN and CDR2 SVGIG (reference sequence). With 7 bases removed from V and 4 bases from J, the gap between germline ends came to 10 bases.

The CDR3 is CASSLVVLNTGELFF. DNA for the CDR3: TGTGCCAGCAGCTTGGTTGTTTTGAACACCGGGGAGCTGTTTTTT. V usage is TRBV5-5 and J usage is TRBJ2-2, with D uncertain. V was trimmed by 0 bases and J by 1 base, leaving 7 bases between them. The CDR3 has 15 amino acids. The germline V gene has CDR1 SGHKS and CDR2 YYEKEE (reference sequence).

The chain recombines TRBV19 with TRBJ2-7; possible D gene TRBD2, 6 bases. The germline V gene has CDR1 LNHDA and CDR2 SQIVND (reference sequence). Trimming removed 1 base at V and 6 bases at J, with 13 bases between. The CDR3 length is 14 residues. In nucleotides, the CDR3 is TGTGCCAGTAGTATAGGGCGGAGGGCCCTCGAGCAGTACTTC. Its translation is CASSIGRRALEQYF.

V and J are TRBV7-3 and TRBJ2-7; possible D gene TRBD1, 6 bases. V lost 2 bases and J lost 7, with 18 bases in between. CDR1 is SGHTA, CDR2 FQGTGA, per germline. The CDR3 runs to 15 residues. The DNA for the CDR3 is TGTGCCAGCAGCTTATATCTCGGCAGGGGAGTTGAGCAGTACTTC. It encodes CASSLYLGRGVEQYF.

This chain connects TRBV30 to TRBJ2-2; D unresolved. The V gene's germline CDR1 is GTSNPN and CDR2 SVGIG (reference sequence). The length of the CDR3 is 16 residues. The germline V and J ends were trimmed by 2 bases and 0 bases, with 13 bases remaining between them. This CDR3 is CAWSSAVETNTGELFF. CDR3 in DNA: TGTGCCTGGAGTTCGGCAGTAGAAACGAACACCGGGGAGCTGTTTTTT.

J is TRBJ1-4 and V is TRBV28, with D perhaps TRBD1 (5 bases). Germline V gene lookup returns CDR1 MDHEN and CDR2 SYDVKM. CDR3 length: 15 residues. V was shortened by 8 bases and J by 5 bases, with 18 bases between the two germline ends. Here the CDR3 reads CASLPSDTPNEKLFF. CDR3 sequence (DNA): TGTGCCAGCCTTCCATCGGACACCCCAAATGAAAAACTGTTTTTT.

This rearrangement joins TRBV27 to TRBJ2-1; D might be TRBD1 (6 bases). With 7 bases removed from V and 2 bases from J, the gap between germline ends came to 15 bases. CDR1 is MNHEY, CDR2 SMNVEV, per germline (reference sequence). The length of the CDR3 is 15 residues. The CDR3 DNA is TGTGCCAGCACGGCCGGGACACGACCCTACAATGAGCAGTTCTTC. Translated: CASTAGTRPYNEQFF.

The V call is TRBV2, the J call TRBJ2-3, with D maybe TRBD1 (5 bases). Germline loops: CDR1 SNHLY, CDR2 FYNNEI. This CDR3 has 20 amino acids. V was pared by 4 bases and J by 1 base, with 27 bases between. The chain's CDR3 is CASSVSFRFNLDIRTDTQYF. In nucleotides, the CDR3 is TGTGCCAGCAGTGTCTCATTCCGCTTCAATCTGGACATCCGCACAGATACGCAGTATTTT.

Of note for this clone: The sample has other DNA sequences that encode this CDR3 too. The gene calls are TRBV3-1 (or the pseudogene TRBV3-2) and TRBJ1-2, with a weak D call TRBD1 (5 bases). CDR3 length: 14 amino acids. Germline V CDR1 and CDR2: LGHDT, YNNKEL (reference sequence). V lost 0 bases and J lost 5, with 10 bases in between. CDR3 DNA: TGTGCCAGCAGCCAAGATCTATCAGGGTATGGCTACACCTTC. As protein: CASSQDLSGYGYTF.

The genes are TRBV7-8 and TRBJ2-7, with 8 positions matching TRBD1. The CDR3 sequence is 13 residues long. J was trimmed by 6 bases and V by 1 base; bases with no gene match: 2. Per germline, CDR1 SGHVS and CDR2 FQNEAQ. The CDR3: CASSLGTGFEQYF. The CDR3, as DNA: TGTGCCAGCAGCTTAGGGACAGGGTTCGAGCAGTACTTC.